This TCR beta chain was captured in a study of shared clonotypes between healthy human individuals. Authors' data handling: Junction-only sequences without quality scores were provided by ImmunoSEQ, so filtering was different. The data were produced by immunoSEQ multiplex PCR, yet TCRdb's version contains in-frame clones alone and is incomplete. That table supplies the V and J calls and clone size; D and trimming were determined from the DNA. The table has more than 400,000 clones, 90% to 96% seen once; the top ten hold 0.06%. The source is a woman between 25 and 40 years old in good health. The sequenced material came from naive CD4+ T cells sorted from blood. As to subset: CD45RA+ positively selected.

The CDR3 nucleotides read TGTGCCATCGGGCTAGCAGACAATGAGCAGTTCTTC. This encodes CAIGLADNEQFF. The genes are TRBV10-3 and TRBJ2-1; D possibly corresponds to TRBD2 (5 bases). This CDR3 contains 12 residues. The ends were cut back, 8 bases at V and 5 bases at J, with 10 bases in the middle. In germline, CDR1 is ENHRY, CDR2 SYGVKD.